The next 32 T cell receptor beta chains were all read from a single sample in a study of beta chain features in type 1 diabetes. No antigen is known for these receptors. TCRB transcripts that were expressed got sequenced, as all of the isolated RNA had been reverse transcribed. TCRdb keeps only in-frame clones here, not all; method: immunoSEQ multiplex PCR. The sample has 600,000 to 700,000 clones, around 12% seen once. Study outcomes and limitations: Shorter TCRB CDR3s, moderately but significantly so, were found in Type 1 diabetes patients in all four CD4+ subsets.

Specimen: naive CD4+ T cells from blood. The receptors were gathered from a man in his thirties or forties with type 1 diabetes.

This clone was counted between two and nine times. The V call is TRBV6-5, the J call TRBJ2-3; D remains ambiguous. CDR3 length equals 13 residues. The germline V and J ends were trimmed by 6 bases and 0 bases, with 7 bases remaining between them. Per the germline V gene, CDR1 is MNHEY and CDR2 is SVGAGI. CDR3 coding DNA: TGTGCCAGCAGGGGAACTAGCACAGATACGCAGTATTTT. Translated: CASRGTSTDTQYF.

This clone occurred a few times. CDR3 nucleotides: TGTGCCACCAGCAGAGAAGACAGTAGGGAAAAACTGTTTTTT. Translated: CATSREDSREKLFF. The chain recombines TRBV15 with TRBJ1-4; perhaps TRBD1 as D (5 bases). Per the germline V gene, CDR1 is LNHNV and CDR2 is YYDKDF (reference sequence). The CDR3 consists of 14 residues. V lost 0 bases to trimming and J lost 8 bases, with 10 bases between them.

This clone was seen only a few times. The chain carries TRBV28 and TRBJ2-5, with 7 nucleotides matching TRBD2. Germline values: CDR1 MDHEN, CDR2 SYDVKM. The CDR3 is made up of 15 amino acids. The V and J ends lost 6 bases and 0 bases, in that order; junction bases with no gene match: 7. The CDR3 sequence is CASSLILADQETQYF. CDR3 nucleotide sequence: TGTGCCAGCAGCCTAATTCTAGCGGACCAAGAGACCCAGTACTTC.

This clone was detected a few times. The CDR3 loop reads CASRDSAGLTGYTF. The CDR3 coding sequence is TGTGCCAGCAGGGACAGTGCCGGTCTTACGGGCTACACCTTC. The V call is TRBV2, the J call TRBJ1-2; D may be TRBD1 (6 bases). The CDR3 loop spans 14 amino acids. Germline assignment: CDR1 SNHLY and CDR2 FYNNEI. V lost 6 bases to trimming and J lost 8 bases, with 19 bases between them. Based on the CDR3 plus reference TRBV2 and TRBJ1-2, the full variable domain is EPEVTQTPSHQVTQMGQEVILRCVPISNHLYFYWYRQILGQKVEFLVSFYNNEISEKSEIFDDQFSVERPDGSNFTLKIRSTKLEDSAMYFCASRDSAGLTGYTFGSGTRLTVV.

This clone was counted a few times. The CDR3 DNA reads as TGTGCCTGGAAACGTCGTCTCTGGGAAGATGAAAAACTGTTTTTT. It encodes CAWKRRLWEDEKLFF. The V gene is TRBV30, the J gene TRBJ1-4, with D unclear. Germline V gene sequence: CDR1 GTSNPN, CDR2 SVGIG (reference sequence). This CDR3 comprises 15 residues. The ends were cut back, 4 bases at V and 6 bases at J, with 18 bases in the middle.

The gene calls are TRBV20-1 and TRBJ1-1, with D unresolved. V was shortened by 3 bases and J by 6 bases, with 8 bases between the two germline ends. This CDR3 is built from 11 residues. CDR1 and CDR2 (germline): DFQATT, SNEGSKA (reference sequence). The CDR3 is CSASKSPEAFF. In nucleotides, the CDR3 is TGCAGTGCTAGTAAGTCCCCTGAAGCTTTCTTT.

V is TRBV28 and J is TRBJ2-1, with D maybe TRBD2 (5 bases). CDR3 size: 13 residues. Germline CDR1 is MDHEN and CDR2 is SYDVKM. V was pared by 6 bases and J by 6 bases, with 12 bases between. The CDR3 DNA follows: TGTGCCAGCAGAGATAACGGGGTCAATGAGCAGTTCTTC. This sequence encodes CASRDNGVNEQFF.

This clone has only a few counts. Other DNA variants within this sample encode the same CDR3. This chain uses TRBV25-1 with TRBJ1-4, with TRBD1 identical over 7 bases. Germline lookup yields CDR1 MGHDK and CDR2 SYGVNS. The ends lost 2 bases at V and 5 bases at J; junction bases unmatched: 5. This CDR3 spans 15 amino acids. The CDR3 region is CASSERGTVNEKLFF. The CDR3 DNA reads as TGTGCCAGCAGTGAAAGGGGGACAGTAAATGAAAAACTGTTTTTT.

The sample holds a few counts of this clone. The V gene is TRBV4-3, the J gene TRBJ2-6, with D perhaps matching TRBD2 (6 bases). The germline gives CDR1 LGHNA, CDR2 YSLEER. CDR3 size: 19 residues. V lost 0 bases and J lost 2, with 17 bases in between. The CDR3 nucleotides are TGCGCCAGCAGCCAAGATAGGGCCCCTGGAGGGGCTGGGGCCAACGTCCTGACTTTC. It specifies CASSQDRAPGGAGANVLTF.

This clone was counted a few times. This rearrangement joins TRBV5-4 to TRBJ2-1, with TRBD2 identical over 11 bases. Losses at the gene ends were 2 bases for V and 12 bases for J; bases not matched to a gene: 10. Germline CDR1 SGHNT, CDR2 YYREEE (reference sequence). This CDR3 is 15 amino acids long. The CDR3 region is CASSLTSGGPTRQFF. CDR3 sequence (DNA): TGTGCCAGCAGCTTAACTAGCGGGGGCCCTACGCGGCAGTTCTTC. The entire variable domain, with the rest obtained from reference TRBV5-4 and TRBJ2-1, is as follows: ETGVTQSPTHLIKTRGQQVTLRCSSQSGHNTVSWYQQALGQGPQFIFQYYREEENGRGNFPPRFSGLQFPNYSSELNVNALELDDSALYLCASSLTSGGPTRQFFGPGTRLTVL.

The chain carries TRBV4-1 and TRBJ2-5; 7 bases fit TRBD1. Germline CDR1 MGHRA, CDR2 YSYEKL. There are 15 residues in the CDR3. V was pared by 4 bases and J by 2 bases, with 7 bases of the junction left unmatched. The chain's CDR3 is CASSPPTGQQETQYF. In DNA form, the CDR3 reads TGCGCCAGCAGCCCACCAACGGGACAGCAAGAGACCCAGTACTTC.

This clone was observed a few times. The chain couples TRBV2 to TRBJ1-2; possibly TRBD1 for D (5 bases). The V gene lost 5 bases and the J gene lost 4 bases, with 23 bases spanning the gap. The CDR3 runs to 17 residues. Looked up from germline, CDR1 is SNHLY and CDR2 is FYNNEI. In DNA form, the CDR3 reads TGTGCCAGCAGTTTTGGGACCTCTCCCCCGGGCGGCTATGGCTACACCTTC. Translated, it gives CASSFGTSPPGGYGYTF.

The V and J genes are TRBV6-5 and TRBJ1-5; D possibly corresponds to TRBD1 (6 bases). The CDR3 extends over 14 amino acids. V was cut by 6 bases and J by 0 bases, with 9 bases left in between. The germline V gene has CDR1 MNHEY and CDR2 SVGAGI. CDR3 DNA: TGTGCCAGCAGCAACAGGGTTAGCAATCAGCCCCAGCATTTT. Residues: CASSNRVSNQPQHF.

The chain combines TRBV2 with TRBJ2-6, with 7 bases lining up with TRBD1. Germline V CDR1 and CDR2: SNHLY, FYNNEI. The CDR3 is made up of 12 amino acids. V lost 4 bases and J lost 10; bases outside the gene matches: 1. The chain's CDR3 is CASSGQGNVLTF. CDR3 in DNA: TGTGCCAGCAGTGGACAGGGAAACGTCCTGACTTTC.

This clone was picked up a small number of times. The chain is built from TRBV5-1 and TRBJ2-3; 8 bases line up with TRBD2. V trimming: 5 bases; J trimming: 5 bases; junction bases outside the gene matches: 4. The CDR3 consists of 13 residues. Germline CDR1 is SGHRS and CDR2 is YFSETQ. The CDR3 DNA follows: TGCGCCAGCAGGTTGACTAGCGAAGATACGCAGTATTTT. Translating gives CASRLTSEDTQYF.

This clone has just a few counts. The V call is TRBV9, the J call TRBJ2-7, with unresolved D. The CDR3 has 14 residues. V shed 4 bases and J shed 0 bases, with 11 bases lying between them. Germline V gene data show CDR1 as SGDLS and CDR2 as YYNGEE. The CDR3 spells CASSPGPGSYEQYF. The CDR3 DNA follows: TGTGCCAGCAGCCCTGGACCGGGCTCCTACGAGCAGTACTTC.

This clone was seen a few times. The chain uses TRBV25-1 and TRBJ2-7, with D perhaps matching TRBD1 (5 bases). V was pared by 0 bases and J by 3 bases, with 12 bases between. CDR3 size: 15 residues. Germline CDR1 MGHDK, CDR2 SYGVNS. The CDR3 region has the DNA TGTGCCAGCAGTGAATATGTGTCAGGGCGCTACGAGCAGTACTTC. Translated, it gives CASSEYVSGRYEQYF.

The gene calls are TRBV28 and TRBJ2-2; no firm D call. CDR3 length: 13 amino acids. Trimming removed 4 bases from V and 5 bases from J, with 8 bases in between. Germline V gene lookup returns CDR1 MDHEN and CDR2 SYDVKM. DNA of the CDR3: TGTGCCAGCAGTTCTCACGGGACCGGGGAGCTGTTTTTT. Translating gives CASSSHGTGELFF.

This clone was counted only a few times. The J gene is TRBJ2-1, the V gene TRBV19; D is perhaps TRBD1 (6 bases). Germline V lookup: CDR1 LNHDA, CDR2 SQIVND (reference sequence). Trimming removed 4 bases from V and 4 bases from J, with 11 bases in between. This CDR3 has 14 amino acids. The CDR3 nucleotides read TGTGCCAGTAGTAAAGGACAGCTTTACAATGAGCAGTTCTTC. Residues: CASSKGQLYNEQFF.

The rearrangement uses TRBV10-3 and TRBJ1-1, with D perhaps TRBD1 (6 bases). Germline loops: CDR1 ENHRY, CDR2 SYGVKD. The length of the CDR3 is 13 residues. Between the trimmed V and J ends, which lost 9 bases and 1 base, there was a span of 12 bases. CDR3 loop: CAIGGPRNTEAFF. In nucleotides, the CDR3 is TGTGCCATTGGGGGGCCCCGGAACACTGAAGCTTTCTTT.

The CDR3 reads CSVGRQGTEAFF. In DNA, the CDR3 is TGCAGCGTTGGGAGACAGGGTACTGAAGCTTTCTTT. J is TRBJ1-1 and V is TRBV29-1; 7 bases fit TRBD1. This CDR3 has 12 residues. Trimming cost V 4 bases and J 5 bases; bases outside gene matches: 4. CDR1 and CDR2 (germline): SQVTM, ANQGSEA.

The chain recombines TRBV19 with TRBJ1-1; D gene uncertain. The CDR3 length is 14 residues. The germline gives CDR1 LNHDA, CDR2 SQIVND (reference sequence). Trimming removed 7 bases at V and 1 base at J, with 13 bases between. CDR3 in amino acids: CASNEESWNTEAFF. CDR3 sequence (DNA): TGTGCCAGTAATGAGGAAAGTTGGAACACTGAAGCTTTCTTT.

This clone was picked up a small number of times. The sample carries other DNA sequences with the same CDR3. The rearrangement uses TRBV9 and TRBJ2-5; the D gene is possibly TRBD1 (6 bases). CDR1 and CDR2 from the germline V gene are SGDLS and YYNGEE. The CDR3 is 14 amino acids. Trimming took 0 bases from V and 4 from J, leaving 10 bases between them. This chain's CDR3 is CASSVGQGRETQYF. In DNA, the CDR3 is TGTGCCAGCAGCGTAGGGCAGGGGAGAGAGACCCAGTACTTC. Together with reference TRBV9 and TRBJ2-5, the CDR3 gives the full variable domain: DSGVTQTPKHLITATGQRVTLRCSPRSGDLSVYWYQQSLDQGLQFLIQYYNGEERAKGNILERFSAQQFPDLHSELNLSSLELGDSALYFCASSVGQGRETQYFGPGTRLLVL.

A few counts support this clone. J is TRBJ1-4 and V is TRBV9; D unclear. Germline V gene lookup returns CDR1 SGDLS and CDR2 YYNGEE. The CDR3 is made up of 15 amino acids. Trimming pared 0 bases from V and 7 bases from J, leaving 13 bases between. CDR3 coding DNA: TGTGCCAGCAGCGTAGGAGGCCTGGCTAGTGAAAAACTGTTTTTT. Translation gives CASSVGGLASEKLFF.

The chain couples TRBV6-5 to TRBJ2-4; 7 bases are shared with TRBD2. V was clipped by 5 bases and J by 7 bases; unmatched bases: 8. Germline V gene lookup returns CDR1 MNHEY and CDR2 SVGAGI. CDR3 length: 14 residues. The CDR3 reads CASSTGPGGNIQYF. The CDR3 DNA is TGTGCCAGCAGTACGGGACCCGGGGGGAACATTCAGTACTTC.

J is TRBJ1-6 and V is TRBV25-1; no clear D. CDR3 length: 13 residues. Germline CDR1 MGHDK, CDR2 SYGVNS. Trimming cost V 0 bases and J 7 bases, with 4 bases left between them. The CDR3 loop is CASSEYTNSPLHF. In DNA form, the CDR3 reads TGTGCCAGCAGTGAATACACCAATTCACCCCTCCACTTT.

The rearrangement links TRBV7-2 to TRBJ1-2; a weak D match, TRBD1 (5 bases). Trimming stripped 5 bases from V and 3 bases from J, with 16 bases between. This CDR3 contains 15 residues. Germline CDR1 is SGHTA and CDR2 is FQGNSA. In nucleotides, the CDR3 is TGTGCCAGCAGCCTTCACCGGGACCAATACTATGGCTACACCTTC. Its protein is CASSLHRDQYYGYTF.

V is TRBV4-2 and J is TRBJ2-3, with 10 bases that match TRBD2. With V trimmed by 6 bases and J by 6 bases, 9 bases remained unmatched. CDR1 and CDR2 (germline): LGHNA, YNFKEQ. The CDR3 loop spans 15 amino acids. DNA for the CDR3: TGTGCCAGCAGTCCCTTAGCGGGGGGCGCGGATACGCAGTATTTT. Translating it yields CASSPLAGGADTQYF.

This clone has only a few counts. The gene calls are TRBV29-1 and TRBJ2-5; 10 nucleotides line up with TRBD1. The tail of the sequence fits TRBJ2-7 better, so the J call may be wrong. From germline, CDR1 is SQVTM and CDR2 ANQGSEA. This CDR3 is 14 amino acids long. Written as DNA, the CDR3 is TGCAGCGTTGCCGGACAGGGGGTGACCTACGAGCAGTACTTC. This gives the protein CSVAGQGVTYEQYF.

The chain combines TRBV4-3 with TRBJ2-1, with TRBD2 matching 10 bases. Losses at the gene ends were 2 bases for V and 9 bases for J; bases not matched to a gene: 7. The CDR3 extends over 15 amino acids. Per germline, CDR1 LGHNA and CDR2 YSLEER. The chain's CDR3 is CASSQIGTSDREQFF. CDR3 DNA sequence: TGCGCCAGCAGCCAAATAGGGACTAGCGACCGTGAGCAGTTCTTC.

This clone was detected a few times. The chain employs TRBV5-1 and TRBJ2-3, with 8 bases matching TRBD2. This CDR3 contains 17 residues. The ends lost 2 bases at V and 5 bases at J; junction bases unmatched: 13. The germline V gene encodes CDR1 SGHRS and CDR2 YFSETQ. The CDR3 bases are TGCGCCAGCAGCTTTATTAATACCGGGGGGGTCAGAGATACGCAGTATTTT. Its protein is CASSFINTGGVRDTQYF.

The CDR3 sequence is CASSTTSGGHSYNEQFF. In DNA, the CDR3 is TGTGCCAGCAGCACGACTAGCGGGGGACACTCCTACAATGAGCAGTTCTTC. This rearrangement joins TRBV5-4 to TRBJ2-1; 12 bases align to TRBD2. J was trimmed by 0 bases and V by 4 bases; bases with no gene match: 5. Germline loops: CDR1 SGHNT, CDR2 YYREEE (reference sequence). The CDR3 length is 17 residues.